This T cell receptor beta chain appears in the sequencing data of a study of identical twins. Study observations and caveats: Out-of-frame alpha sequences common to twins exhibited an excess of low generation probability. A partial confounding effect on zero-insertion analyses could come from invariant MAIT and iNKT cells.

Notes on this clonotype: The antigen is not known.

TCRdb fed the 5' RACE reads into MiXCR, producing one record per CDR3 protein. This sample has some 240,000 distinct CDR3 sequences, with about 11% found just once. The CDR3 length is 16 residues. Unmatched junction bases numbered 8, after V lost 6 bases and J lost 4 bases. Germline V gene data show CDR1 as ENHRY and CDR2 as SYGVKD. V gene TRBV10-3 combines with J gene TRBJ2-3, with 12 bases matching TRBD2. Sequencing input: memory T cells sorted from blood. The sequence was obtained from a man aged 50 or older in good health. The CDR3 DNA reads as TGTGCCATCAGCCTGACTAGCGGGAGCCTCTCAGATACGCAGTATTTT. This gives the protein CAISLTSGSLSDTQYF.